The 5 T cell receptor gamma chains presented below share a single source sample, sequenced in a study of gamma-delta chains in newborns, infants, children. TCRdb re-called clones from the reads via CATT. This table holds 900 to 1,300 gamma-chain clones, around 2.1% found once. Sequenced sample: blood. These receptors were collected from a child who was a newborn, infant or young child, either healthy, febrile or measles-vaccinated (not recorded which).

The table lists this clone with a few counts. A read error likely explains this, since a far larger clone differs by one base. The same CDR3 also results from other DNA sequences found in this sample. The V gene is TRGV9, the J gene TRGJP. The CDR3 spans 16 residues. Germline-derived CDR1 and CDR2 are GITISATS and ISYDGTV (reference sequence). J lost 7 bases, V lost 3 bases, and 6 bases had no gene match. The CDR3 DNA reads TGTGCCTTGTGGGAGACGCAGGAGTTGGGCAAAAAAATCAAGGTATTT. As protein: CALWETQELGKKIKVF.

As to this clone: This likely traces to a read error, being one base from a far larger clone. This same CDR3 is encoded by further DNA sequences in the sample. This chain uses TRGV9 with TRGJP. Unmatched junction bases numbered 5, after V lost 0 bases and J lost 6 bases. There are 17 residues in the CDR3. Germline V gene data show CDR1 as GITISATS and CDR2 as ISYDGTV (reference sequence). The CDR3 nucleotides are TGTGCCTTGTGGGAGGTGCAACGAGAGTTGGGCAAAAAAATCAAGGTATTT. Residues: CALWEVQRELGKKIKVF.

By share, this clone counts as large (0.1 to 1%). A much larger clone lies one base from this, so it may be a read error. The chain joins TRGV9 to TRGJP. The CDR3 has 16 amino acids. The trim removed 0 bases at V and 6 bases at J, leaving 2 bases unmatched. The germline V gene has CDR1 GITISATS and CDR2 ISYDGTV (reference sequence). The CDR3 spells CALWEVPELGKKIKVF. The CDR3 DNA reads as TGTGCCTTGTGGGAGGTGCCAGAGTTGGGCAAAAAAATCAAGGTATTT.

In DNA, the CDR3 is TGTGCCACCTGGGAAGATTATAAGAAACTCTTT. Translated: CATWEDYKKLF. The chain joins TRGV3 to TRGJ1 or TRGJ2. This CDR3 comprises 11 residues. Per the germline V gene, CDR1 is VTNTFY and CDR2 is YDVSTARD (reference sequence). The J segment lost 5 bases and the V segment lost 4 bases, leaving 2 bases of the junction unmatched.

As for this clone: One junction end does not reproduce the germline sequence, and a read error may be involved. V gene TRGV9 combines with J gene TRGJP. Germline values: CDR1 GITISATS, CDR2 ISYDGTV (reference sequence). The CDR3 contains 20 residues. The CDR3, as DNA: TGTGCCTTGTGTGAGGTGCAATTAGGGGCTCGGGAGTTGGGCAAAAAAATCAAGGTATTT. Its protein product is CALCEVQLGARELGKKIKVF.